The T cell receptor beta chain under discussion was sequenced for a study of blood T cells in healthy people across ages (dated by TCRdb to between 2014 and 2017). Background on the whole study: In model experiments, template switching captured roughly one uniquely barcoded TCR beta cDNA molecule for every two T cells. Using deep sequencing normalized with unique cDNA molecular identifiers, the study measured how TCR beta repertoire diversity changes with age. For two donors (one aged 18 to 30 and one aged 80 or older), the study analyzed two additional independent replicas of 1 million unique cDNA reads from the same blood draw. Donors were grouped into four age groups: young (average about 15 years), middle-aged (roughly 37), aged (around 60) and long-lived (over 80). To avoid experimental bias, donors of different ages were randomly spread across the sequencing lanes.

Systemically healthy Caucasian individuals from Russia, 35 to 40 in total and aged roughly 6 to 100 years, were included as donors. Each donor gave ten milliliters of peripheral blood, drawn into EDTA-treated Vacutainer tubes. PBMCs were isolated by Ficoll-Paque density-gradient centrifugation, with at least 7 million obtained per sample. Total RNA, at least 6 micrograms per sample, was extracted from PBMCs with Trizol reagent. The percentages of naive CD45RAhigh/CD27high T cells were determined by flow cytometry on a PBMC aliquot from every donor. Here is what the overall study found, with its caveats: The percentage of naive T cells measured by flow cytometry correlated strongly with observed TCR beta diversity. Compared with the aged group, more naive CD4+ T cells, fewer expanded clones and increased TCR diversity were shown by the long-lived group, suggesting age selection. Because the CMV infection status of the donors was unknown, age-related changes in expanded clonotypes may potentially have been confounded. As age increased, observed TCR beta diversity per million T cells dropped in a roughly linear way, and a significant reduction was already evident by age 40. Bulk unsorted PBMC profiling prevented conclusive comparison of naive and antigen-experienced compartments. Estimates of total diversity from one million sequenced T cells were regarded as lower bounds and underestimates.

Libraries were constructed by 5' RACE. A second PCR of roughly 7 to 11 cycles was performed with a sample-barcoded 5' primer and a J-beta primer mix. A unique molecular identifier was introduced onto each TCR beta cDNA molecule by a template-switch 5' adaptor carrying 12 random nucleotides. Each sample yielded at least 3 million CDR3-containing paired-end reads. The Mint cDNA synthesis kit, primed by a TRBC-specific oligonucleotide, was used to synthesize first-strand cDNA from all RNA. Following uracil-DNA glycosylase treatment, all cDNA underwent a first 18-cycle PCR with the universal primers M1SS and BC2_uni_R. In the source study's methods: For normalization, 1 million high-quality reads were randomly selected from each sample, with every read carrying a distinct molecular identifier. Reads with shared molecular identifiers were discarded instead of being binned into consensus sequences. MiTCR, run with a Q25 quality threshold and the strictest error-elimination algorithm, handled CDR3 identification, clonotype clustering and error correction. Lower-bound total TCR beta diversity was estimated with a nonparametric unseen species model using Euler transformation. Clones were called with MiXCR by TCRdb after fastp trimmed the public reads at Q25, and only in-frame beta chains were retained. Each record represents a unique CDR3 protein, reported with the most common genes and DNA among its rows. V and J calls and clone size were set by TCRdb, not the authors. In this sample the table shows 1.5 million to 2 million distinct CDR3 sequences, approximately 40% of which occur a single time. Approximately 22% of the sample lies in the top ten.

This clonotype has ten or more counts. What antigen it recognizes has not been identified. Within one base of it there is no much larger clone, and no base qualities were kept. This TCR was recovered from a human donor in good health. The source material was blood.

The DNA sequence is as follows: TGTGCCAGCAGTTTTGATGGAAGTGGGGACAGCCGCTATGGCTACACCTTC. Translated, this gives CASSFDGSGDSRYGYTF. Here the chain combines TRBV28 and TRBJ1-2; 7 bases in the junction line up with TRBD1. Trimming accounts for 3 bases at V and 4 bases at J, while the number of junction bases matched to no gene is 14. CDR1 and CDR2 were assigned from the germline V gene as MDHEN and SYDVKM. From its cysteine to its phenylalanine, the CDR3 spans 17 amino acids. Of all the DNA, just the CDR3 is kept, 51 bases in frame from base 1.